This record concerns one TCR beta chain sequence. Antigen: not known. The CDR3 runs to 15 residues. Losses at the gene ends were 4 bases for V and 2 bases for J; bases not matched to a gene: 6. The germline V gene encodes CDR1 SGHRS and CDR2 YFSETQ. The authors prepared the TCRbeta library with unique molecular identifiers. TCRdb reprocessed the PCR reads with MiXCR, giving one entry per CDR3 protein. The sample yields 530,000 or so distinct CDR3 sequences, 25% to 30% seen once. These data originate in a study of T-cell reconstitution after alpha-beta-depleted transplantation in children. Study results and caveats: T-cell numbers and diversity, one year after transplant, stemmed largely from T cells that were newly produced.

The TCR comes from a boy younger than two with Wiskott-Aldrich syndrome, due to receive a stem cell transplant. The chain is built from TRBV5-1 and TRBJ2-7; 10 bases map to TRBD2. The material sequenced was PBMCs, taken before TCRalphabeta/CD19-depleted stem cell transplant. CDR3 amino acids: CASSISGTSAYEQYF. The DNA of the CDR3 is TGCGCCAGCAGCATATCCGGGACTAGCGCCTACGAGCAGTACTTC.